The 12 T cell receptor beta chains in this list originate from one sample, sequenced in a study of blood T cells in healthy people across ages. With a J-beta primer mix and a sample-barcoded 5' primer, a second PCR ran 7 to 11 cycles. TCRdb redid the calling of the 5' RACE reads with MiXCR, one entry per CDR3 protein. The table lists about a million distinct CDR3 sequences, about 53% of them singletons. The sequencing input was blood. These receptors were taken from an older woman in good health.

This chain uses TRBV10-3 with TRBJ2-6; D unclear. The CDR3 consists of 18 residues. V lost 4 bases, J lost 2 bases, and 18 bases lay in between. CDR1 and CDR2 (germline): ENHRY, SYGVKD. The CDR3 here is CAISGESNPSTGANVLTF. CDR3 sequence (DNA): TGTGCCATCAGTGGAGAGTCTAACCCTTCGACTGGGGCCAACGTCCTGACTTTC.

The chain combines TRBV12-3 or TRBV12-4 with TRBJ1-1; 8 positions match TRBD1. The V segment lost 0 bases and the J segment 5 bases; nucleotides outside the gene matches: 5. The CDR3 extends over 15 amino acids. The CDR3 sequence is CASSLAQGARTEAFF. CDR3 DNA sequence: TGTGCCAGCAGTTTAGCGCAGGGGGCGAGAACTGAAGCTTTCTTT.

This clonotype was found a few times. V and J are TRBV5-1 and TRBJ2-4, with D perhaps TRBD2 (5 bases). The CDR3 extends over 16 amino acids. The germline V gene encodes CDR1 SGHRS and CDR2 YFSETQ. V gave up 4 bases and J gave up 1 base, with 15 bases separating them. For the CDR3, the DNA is TGCGCCAGCAGCCCGACTCTTCTAGCTGCCAAAAACATTCAGTACTTC. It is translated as CASSPTLLAAKNIQYF.

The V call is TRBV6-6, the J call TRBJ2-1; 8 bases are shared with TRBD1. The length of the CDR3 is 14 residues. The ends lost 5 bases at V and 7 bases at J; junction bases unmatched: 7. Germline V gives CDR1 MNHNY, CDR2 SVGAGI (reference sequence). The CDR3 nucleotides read TGTGCCAGCAGTAGGGCGGACAGGGAAAATGAGCAGTTCTTC. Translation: CASSRADRENEQFF.

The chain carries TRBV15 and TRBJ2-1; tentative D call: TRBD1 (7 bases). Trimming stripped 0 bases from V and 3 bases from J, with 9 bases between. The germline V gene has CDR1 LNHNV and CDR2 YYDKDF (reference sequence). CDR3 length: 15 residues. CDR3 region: CATSRDQGGYNEQFF. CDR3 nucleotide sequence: TGTGCCACCAGCAGAGATCAGGGGGGCTACAATGAGCAGTTCTTC.

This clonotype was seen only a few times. The CDR3 DNA follows: TGTGCCAGCAGTTGGGCGGGAGATCGCGAGCAGTACTTC. Translating gives CASSWAGDREQYF. The rearrangement joins TRBV27 to TRBJ2-7; 7 bases agree with TRBD2. The CDR3 has 13 residues. V lost 4 bases and J lost 6; bases outside the gene matches: 6. CDR1 and CDR2 (germline): MNHEY, SMNVEV (reference sequence).

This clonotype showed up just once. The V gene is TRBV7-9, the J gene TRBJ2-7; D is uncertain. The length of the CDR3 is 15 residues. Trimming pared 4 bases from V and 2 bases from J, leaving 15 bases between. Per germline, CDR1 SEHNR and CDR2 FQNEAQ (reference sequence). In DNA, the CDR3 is TGTGCCAGCAGCTCGAAACGAGCGAAAGCCTACGAGCAGTACTTC. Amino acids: CASSSKRAKAYEQYF.

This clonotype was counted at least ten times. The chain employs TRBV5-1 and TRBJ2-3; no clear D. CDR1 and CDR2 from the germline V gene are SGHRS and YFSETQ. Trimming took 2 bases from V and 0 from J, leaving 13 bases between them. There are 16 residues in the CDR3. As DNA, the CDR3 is TGCGCCAGCAGCTTCGGGCAGCCCTTTAGCACAGATACGCAGTATTTT. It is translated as CASSFGQPFSTDTQYF.

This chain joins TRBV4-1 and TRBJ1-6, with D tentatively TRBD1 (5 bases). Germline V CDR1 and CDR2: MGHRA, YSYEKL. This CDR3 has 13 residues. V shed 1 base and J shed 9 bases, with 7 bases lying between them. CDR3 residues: CASSQAGPSPLHF. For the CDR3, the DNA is TGCGCCAGCAGCCAAGCGGGGCCTTCACCCCTCCACTTT.

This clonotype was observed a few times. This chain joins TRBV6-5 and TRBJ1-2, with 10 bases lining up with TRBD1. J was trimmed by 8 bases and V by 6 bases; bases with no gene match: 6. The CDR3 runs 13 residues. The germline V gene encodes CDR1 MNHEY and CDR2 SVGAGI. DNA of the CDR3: TGTGCCAGCAGCTCCGGGACAGGGGTCGGCTACACCTTC. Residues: CASSSGTGVGYTF.

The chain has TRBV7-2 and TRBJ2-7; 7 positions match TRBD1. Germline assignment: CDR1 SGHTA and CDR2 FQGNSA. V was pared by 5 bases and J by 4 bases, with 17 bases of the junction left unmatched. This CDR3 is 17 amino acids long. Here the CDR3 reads CASSGRLTGFLQYEQYF. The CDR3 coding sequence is TGTGCCAGCAGCGGACGATTGACAGGGTTTTTACAATACGAGCAGTACTTC. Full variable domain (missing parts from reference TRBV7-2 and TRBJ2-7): GAGVSQSPSNKVTEKGKDVELRCDPISGHTALYWYRQSLGQGLEFLIYFQGNSAPDKSGLPSDRFSAERTGGSVSTLTIQRTQQEDSAVYLCASSGRLTGFLQYEQYFGPGTRLTVT.

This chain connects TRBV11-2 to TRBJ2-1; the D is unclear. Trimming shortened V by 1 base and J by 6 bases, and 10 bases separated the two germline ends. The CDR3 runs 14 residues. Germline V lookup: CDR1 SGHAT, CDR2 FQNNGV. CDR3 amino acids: CASSLAGSLNEQFF. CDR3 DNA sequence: TGTGCCAGCAGCTTAGCCGGGTCCCTCAATGAGCAGTTCTTC.